This T cell receptor (beta chain) derives from a study of T-cell reconstitution after alpha-beta-depleted transplantation in children. Preparation of the TCRbeta library was carried out with unique molecular identifiers. Using its own MiXCR run on the PCR reads, TCRdb lists one record per CDR3 protein. The sample records 32,000 or so distinct CDR3 sequences, around 7% being singletons. This clonotype was seen many times. The antigen is undetermined. Study conclusions and caveats: Approximately two months post-transplant, alpha-beta T cells reportedly originated from several hundred expanded graft clones. The main origin of T-cell counts and diversity one year after transplant was newly produced T cells. Where some patients showed high TCRbeta diversity at day 60, it came from recipient T cells and thymic progenitors that had survived.

This sequence originates from a child under two years old who had a stem cell transplant for acute myeloid leukemia, so the T cells may come from the graft donor. This specimen was peripheral blood, taken 60 days after TCRalphabeta/CD19-depleted stem cell transplant.

CDR3 DNA sequence: TGCAGTGCCGCCCAACTAGCGGGACCATACGAGCAGTACTTC. The encoded protein is CSAAQLAGPYEQYF. The V gene is TRBV20-1, the J gene TRBJ2-7; 10 bases line up with TRBD2. After removal of 6 bases from V and 4 bases from J, the junction contained 9 bases not matched to a gene. CDR1 DFQATT and CDR2 SNEGSKA come from the germline V gene (reference sequence). CDR3 length: 14 residues.